One T cell receptor (beta chain) is described in this entry. There are 15 residues in the CDR3. Trimming took off 4 bases at V and 5 bases at J, with 18 bases between the two ends. CDR1 is SGDLS and CDR2 is YYNGEE in the germline V gene. This entry comes from a study of CD8+CD57+ T cells in acquired aplastic anemia. Investigators profiled TCR beta VDJ and CDR3 from genomic DNA template. One entry per CDR3 protein, called by TCRdb with MiXCR from the reads. The table lists around 170,000 distinct CDR3 sequences, less than 60% of them singletons. Whoever was chosen for sequencing had shown CD8+CD57+ cell expansion by flow cytometry.

The chain links TRBV9 to TRBJ2-5; D perhaps matches TRBD1 (6 bases). The sequenced sample consisted of sorted CD4+, CD8+, or CD8+CD57+ T cells (not recorded which) from PBMCs. This TCR derives from a human donor with aplastic anemia. CDR3 sequence reads: CASSKTGLDPETQYF. In nucleotides, the CDR3 is TGTGCCAGCAGCAAGACAGGCCTCGACCCTGAGACCCAGTACTTC.